The clone carrying this TCR beta chain was seen a few times. Germline V gene lookup returns CDR1 SEHNR and CDR2 FQNEAQ (reference sequence). V trimming: 3 bases; J trimming: 7 bases; junction bases outside the gene matches: 7. The CDR3 contains 16 residues. The data originate from a study of blood T cells in healthy people across ages. The use of a sample-barcoded 5' primer and a J-beta primer mix characterized a second PCR of roughly 6 to 12 cycles. One entry per CDR3 protein, called by TCRdb with MiXCR from the 5' RACE reads. In the table there are roughly 550,000 distinct CDR3 sequences, under 30% of which are singletons. This sample was shared with a second study, whose subject was T cells of mothers and their children.

The sequence derives from a boy under 18 in good health. The genes are TRBV7-9 and TRBJ1-4; 11 nucleotides line up with TRBD1. Sequenced: blood. This chain's CDR3 is CASSFPGTGGGEKLFF. The CDR3 DNA follows: TGTGCCAGCAGCTTTCCCGGGACAGGGGGGGGTGAAAAACTGTTTTTT.